This T cell receptor (beta chain) originates from a study of OX40 agonist ivuxolimab in advanced cancers. Whole-study context: Those enrolled were roughly 80% male, with a mean age of approximately 60 years and ages from about 20 to 80. Study-wide points: CD8+ T cells (on average) carried more expanded clones than CD4+ T cells.

Germline CDR1 MNHNY, CDR2 SVGAGI (reference sequence). The V gene lost 2 bases and the J gene lost 3 bases, with 10 bases spanning the gap. The CDR3 length is 14 residues. Notes on this clone: The antigen is unknown.

Libraries were prepared by immunoSEQ multiplex PCR; TCRdb keeps only in-frame clonotypes and omits some of them. Among approximately 61,000 clones listed, 70% to 90% were seen once. If patients had autoimmune disease history or systemic immunosuppression, they were excluded. The clonotype comes from an adult with an advanced solid tumor such as melanoma, head and neck, liver or kidney cancer. The J gene is TRBJ1-2, the V gene TRBV6-6; D gene ambiguous. This material consisted of CD4+ or CD8+ T cells sorted from blood, taken in a trial of the OX40 agonist ivuxolimab. CDR3 bases: TGTGCCAGCAGTTACAGGGATTTCGACTATGGCTACACCTTC. Translating it yields CASSYRDFDYGYTF.